Below, one T cell receptor (beta chain) is given with its context. Antigen specificity is unknown. Sequenced by immunoSEQ multiplex PCR; TCRdb stores in-frame clones only, minus some. The sample includes 600,000 to 750,000 clones, about 90% seen only once; the top ten take less than 40%. The authors combined CD45RO+ cells with CCR7-negative CD45RA+ TemRA cells as CD8 memory. This entry comes from a study of shared clonotypes between healthy human individuals. Study-level findings and limits: Naive CD4 clonotypes were shared across several donors at 5% to 6%.

CDR3 length: 16 residues. The germline V gene has CDR1 MGHRA and CDR2 YSYEKL. Deletions cut 4 bases from V and 4 bases from J, with 19 bases between. The TCR comes from a young man in good health. Some clones in this sample may be carry-over from other donors' samples. Sequencing was carried out using memory CD8+ T cells from PBMCs. The subset here: CD45RO+ cells pooled with CCR7-negative TemRA cells. The chain uses TRBV4-1 and TRBJ2-5; D may be TRBD1 (7 bases). The CDR3 DNA follows: TGCGCCAGCAGCCTCGCCAGGGGGGCTTTACGAGAGACCCAGTACTTC. This sequence encodes CASSLARGALRETQYF.